Shown below are 12 T cell receptor beta chains from a single sample sequenced in a study of cytomegalovirus exposure and HLA in healthy donors. Sequenced by immunoSEQ multiplex PCR; TCRdb stores in-frame clones only, minus some. The data contain about 98,000 clones, 87% of them singletons. The sequenced material came from PBMCs. These receptors came from a woman aged 25 to 39 in good health and CMV-seronegative.

The rearrangement uses TRBV28 and TRBJ2-7; no definite D call. Trimming took 5 bases from V and 9 from J, leaving 20 bases between them. The CDR3 consists of 14 residues. Germline loops: CDR1 MDHEN, CDR2 SYDVKM. DNA for the CDR3: TGTGCCAGCAGTCTCCTGCCGGCAGACCTAGTGCAGTACTTC. Translation: CASSLLPADLVQYF.

The CDR3 bases are TGTGCCAGCAGTCCCTCTTTTCTAGCGGGGGGGCGGGAGCAGTACTTC. Protein sequence: CASSPSFLAGGREQYF. This rearrangement joins TRBV25-1 to TRBJ2-7; 12 bases are shared with TRBD2. Per germline, CDR1 MGHDK and CDR2 SYGVNS. V shed 5 bases, J shed 7 bases, and the junction held 12 bases outside the gene matches. The CDR3 extends over 16 amino acids.

This clone was counted only a few times. The chain joins TRBV2 to TRBJ1-1; 7 nucleotides match TRBD1. The CDR3 loop spans 13 amino acids. Germline V gene sequence: CDR1 SNHLY, CDR2 FYNNEI. Losses at the gene ends were 6 bases for V and 1 base for J; bases not matched to a gene: 2. CDR3 sequence: CASRGQPNTEAFF. In DNA form, the CDR3 reads TGTGCCAGCAGGGGACAGCCGAACACTGAAGCTTTCTTT.

The chain carries TRBV18 and TRBJ2-7; TRBD1 matches at 7 bases. After removal of 4 bases from V and 3 bases from J, the junction contained 9 bases not matched to a gene. The germline V gene encodes CDR1 KGHSH and CDR2 LQKENI. The CDR3 loop spans 15 amino acids. Here the CDR3 DNA reads TGTGCCAGCTCACGAAAGATTGGACAGGACTACGAGCAGTACTTC. Its protein is CASSRKIGQDYEQYF.

This sequence joins TRBV5-1 and TRBJ2-7; D is perhaps TRBD1 (5 bases). CDR1 and CDR2 (germline): SGHRS, YFSETQ. This CDR3 contains 15 residues. V gave up 0 bases and J gave up 5 bases, with 15 bases separating them. The CDR3 DNA reads TGCGCCAGCAGCTTGGGCGGCAGGGCCTCAGACGAGCAGTACTTC. It yields the protein CASSLGGRASDEQYF.

This rearrangement joins TRBV14 to TRBJ2-1; 9 positions agree with TRBD2. V lost 5 bases to trimming and J lost 3 bases; unmatched junction nucleotides: 5. Germline CDR1 SGHDN, CDR2 FVKESK. The CDR3 has 15 amino acids. The CDR3: CASSLGLAIYNEQFF. The CDR3 DNA sequence: TGTGCCAGCAGCTTAGGACTAGCGATCTACAATGAGCAGTTCTTC.

This clone was observed a single time. Here the CDR3 reads CASSNRDRGYNEQFF. CDR3 nucleotides: TGCGCCAGCAGCAACCGGGACAGGGGATACAATGAGCAGTTCTTC. J is TRBJ2-1 and V is TRBV4-3; 10 bases align to TRBD1. The CDR3 runs to 15 residues. Germline V gene data show CDR1 as LGHNA and CDR2 as YSLEER. Trimming cost V 5 bases and J 4 bases; bases outside gene matches: 5.

The V and J genes are TRBV19 and TRBJ2-1; a possible D gene is TRBD2 (6 bases). The CDR3 consists of 12 residues. Trimming pared 6 bases from V and 10 bases from J, leaving 13 bases between. CDR1 is LNHDA, CDR2 SQIVND, per germline (reference sequence). The CDR3 loop is CASSLGLGEQFF. CDR3 in DNA: TGTGCCAGTAGCCTGGGACTGGGGGAGCAGTTCTTC. Full variable domain (remainder filled in from reference TRBV19 and TRBJ2-1): DGGITQSPKYLFRKEGQNVTLSCEQNLNHDAMYWYRQDPGQGLRLIYYSQIVNDFQKGDIAEGYSVSREKKESFPLTVTSAQKNPTAFYLCASSLGLGEQFFGPGTRLTVL.

This clone was observed at least ten times. The rearrangement uses TRBV4-1 and TRBJ1-2, with D hard to call. V was shortened by 3 bases and J by 0 bases, with 20 bases between the two germline ends. The germline gives CDR1 MGHRA, CDR2 YSYEKL. The CDR3 is 18 amino acids. The CDR3 loop reads CASSHDPRGAEANYGYTF. The CDR3, as DNA: TGCGCCAGCAGCCATGACCCCCGGGGAGCCGAAGCTAACTATGGCTACACCTTC.

J is TRBJ2-7 and V is TRBV4-2; 10 positions match TRBD1. V shed 3 bases and J 3 bases; nucleotides not matched to a gene: 5. The CDR3 covers 15 residues. CDR1 and CDR2 (germline): LGHNA, YNFKEQ. The CDR3 DNA is TGTGCCAGCAGCCACGGGACAGGGGAAGGCTACGAGCAGTACTTC. It encodes CASSHGTGEGYEQYF.

V is TRBV5-4 and J is TRBJ2-7, with D possibly TRBD2 on 6 matching bases. V was clipped by 2 bases and J by 6 bases, with 15 bases between them. The CDR3 spans 14 residues. Germline values: CDR1 SGHNT, CDR2 YYREEE (reference sequence). CDR3 bases: TGTGCCAGCAGCTTAGGAGGGTCTGGAGGCGAGCAGTACTTC. Amino acids: CASSLGGSGGEQYF.

The rearrangement uses TRBV5-4 and TRBJ2-5; TRBD2 is a possible D gene (7 bases). This CDR3 is 14 amino acids long. V lost 1 base and J lost 3, with 10 bases in between. Germline lookup yields CDR1 SGHNT and CDR2 YYREEE (reference sequence). In DNA form, the CDR3 reads TGTGCCAGCAGCTTGCGGGGGGCGGAAGAGACCCAGTACTTC. Protein sequence: CASSLRGAEETQYF.